This T cell receptor (beta chain) was profiled in a study of Ad26.COV2.S vaccination and SARS-CoV-2 variants. Notes on this clone: Its antigen is as yet unknown.

Repertoires were generated with immunoSEQ multiplex PCR, while TCRdb's copy carries only in-frame clones and drops some. The table includes hundreds of thousands of clones, more than 80% detected once. Trimming at V came to 0 bases and at J to 3 bases, leaving 5 bases not matched to a gene. Germline V lookup: CDR1 MNHGY, CDR2 SVAAGI. This CDR3 comprises 16 residues. Specified treatment: 15 to 20 received Ad26.COV2.S at low or high dose, single or two shots; roughly five received placebo; per-sample allocation not given. Sampling took place 63 days after the first vaccine or placebo injection. An Ad26 vector expressing Wuhan-strain SARS-CoV-2 spike constituted the vaccine. The study, taken as a whole, reports: Greater spike-specific TCR breadth was seen in vaccine recipients than in placebo recipients. Breadth of non-spike TCRs did not differ between vaccinees and placebo recipients.

Source: peripheral blood, taken in a trial of Ad26.COV2.S vaccine versus placebo. The chain uses TRBV6-9 and TRBJ2-7; TRBD1 matches at 10 bases. The clonotype comes from a person aged 18-60 years who received the Ad26.COV2.S COVID-19 vaccine or a placebo. CDR3 bases: TGTGCCAGCAGTTATTCCCCGGGACAGGGGCTCTACGAGCAGTACTTC. It specifies CASSYSPGQGLYEQYF.